This passage covers 16 T cell receptor beta chains from one sample sequenced in a study of T cells in localized non-small cell lung cancer. The assay was immunoSEQ multiplex PCR, and TCRdb's table has in-frame clones only and misses some. The sample contains tens of thousands of clones, around 84% of which appear only once. Material: PBMCs, obtained before any cancer treatment. The receptors shown here come from a female donor with stage II lung adenocarcinoma.

The rearrangement links TRBV29-1 to TRBJ2-7; 10 bases align to TRBD2. V shed 3 bases, J shed 5 bases, and the junction held 4 bases outside the gene matches. This CDR3 is built from 13 residues. The germline gives CDR1 SQVTM, CDR2 ANQGSEA. The CDR3 DNA follows: TGCAGCGTTGATGGGACTAGCGCCGACGAGCAGTACTTC. Amino acid sequence: CSVDGTSADEQYF.

V is TRBV18 and J is TRBJ2-2; perhaps TRBD1 as D (5 bases). Trimming removed 8 bases at V and 4 bases at J, with 14 bases between. The germline CDR1 and CDR2 sequences are KGHSH and LQKENI. The CDR3 has 14 residues. The CDR3 coding sequence is TGTGCCAGCCAAAGGGAAGGGGTCACCGGGGAGCTGTTTTTT. This translates into CASQREGVTGELFF.

This rearrangement joins TRBV29-1 to TRBJ2-3; TRBD1 matches 10 bases. Losses at the gene ends were 7 bases for V and 8 bases for J; bases not matched to a gene: 9. The CDR3 is 13 residues long. The V gene's germline CDR1 is SQVTM and CDR2 ANQGSEA. The chain's CDR3 is CSATTGGDGTQYF. CDR3 coding DNA: TGCAGCGCCACGACAGGGGGCGACGGTACGCAGTATTTT.

The chain combines TRBV6-5 with TRBJ1-4; 8 bases line up with TRBD1. V dropped 6 bases and J dropped 8; count of bases not matched to a gene: 11. Germline lookup yields CDR1 MNHEY and CDR2 SVGAGI. The CDR3 has 15 residues. CDR3: CASRTVSGGWEKLFF. Here the CDR3 DNA reads TGTGCCAGCAGAACCGTTTCAGGGGGCTGGGAAAAACTGTTTTTT.

The gene calls are TRBV5-4 and TRBJ1-2; 8 bases line up with TRBD1. The germline CDR1 and CDR2 sequences are SGHNT and YYREEE (reference sequence). J lost 3 bases, V lost 3 bases, and 4 bases had no gene match. The CDR3 consists of 14 residues. CDR3 residues: CASSSTGEYYGYTF. For the CDR3, the DNA is TGTGCCAGCAGCTCGACAGGGGAATACTATGGCTACACCTTC.

The chain links TRBV7-6 to TRBJ2-2, with 9 bases that match TRBD2. CDR3 length equals 20 residues. The germline V gene encodes CDR1 SGHVS and CDR2 FNYEAQ. V gave up 5 bases and J gave up 4 bases; unmatched junction bases: 20. The CDR3 region has the DNA TGTGCCAGCAGCCGGACGGCTACTAGCGGGCGGCTCAGGGGCACCGGGGAGCTGTTTTTT. Its translation is CASSRTATSGRLRGTGELFF. The whole variable domain, remainder taken from reference TRBV7-6 and TRBJ2-2, is GAGVSQSPRYKVTKRGQDVALRCDPISGHVSLYWYRQALGQGPEFLTYFNYEAQQDKSGLPNDRFSAERPEGSISTLTIQRTEQRDSAMYRCASSRTATSGRLRGTGELFFGEGSRLTVL.

This rearrangement joins TRBV7-8 to TRBJ1-3; D is ambiguous. The CDR3 runs to 13 residues. Trimming shortened V by 5 bases and J by 2 bases, and 7 bases separated the two germline ends. Germline CDR1 reads SGHVS; CDR2 reads FQNEAQ. The CDR3 bases are TGTGCCAGCAGCCTCCCGCCTGGAAACACCATATATTTT. This sequence encodes CASSLPPGNTIYF.

J is TRBJ1-4 and V is TRBV18, with 8 bases that match TRBD1. CDR3 length: 14 residues. V was clipped by 4 bases and J by 6 bases; unmatched bases: 4. The germline V gene has CDR1 KGHSH and CDR2 LQKENI. The CDR3 nucleotides are TGTGCCAGCTCACGCAGGGGGCTGGATGAAAAACTGTTTTTT. It translates to CASSRRGLDEKLFF.

The chain has TRBV2 and TRBJ1-5; D is undetermined. CDR1 SNHLY and CDR2 FYNNEI come from the germline V gene. CDR3 size: 15 residues. V was cut by 5 bases and J by 2 bases, with 13 bases left in between. The CDR3 here is CASSFDIAGNQPQHF. The CDR3 DNA reads as TGTGCCAGCAGTTTTGATATCGCGGGCAATCAGCCCCAGCATTTT. Full variable domain (missing parts from reference TRBV2 and TRBJ1-5): EPEVTQTPSHQVTQMGQEVILRCVPISNHLYFYWYRQILGQKVEFLVSFYNNEISEKSEIFDDQFSVERPDGSNFTLKIRSTKLEDSAMYFCASSFDIAGNQPQHFGDGTRLSIL.

This chain joins TRBV19 and TRBJ1-5, with 7 bases aligning to TRBD1. This CDR3 has 17 amino acids. Germline CDR1 reads LNHDA; CDR2 reads SQIVND (reference sequence). J was trimmed by 0 bases and V by 5 bases; bases with no gene match: 10. The CDR3 nucleotides read TGTGCCAGTAGTCACAGGGGAATCAGGAATAGCAATCAGCCCCAGCATTTT. It specifies CASSHRGIRNSNQPQHF.

This clone has only one observation. Here the CDR3 reads CASVGRTYYGYTF. The CDR3 bases are TGTGCCAGCGTCGGCAGGACCTACTATGGCTACACCTTC. The chain is built from TRBV2 and TRBJ1-2; unclear D gene. CDR1 and CDR2 (germline): SNHLY, FYNNEI. This CDR3 contains 13 residues. V lost 8 bases to trimming and J lost 3 bases, with 13 bases between them.

The CDR3 spells CAITRDTHRHTQYF. The DNA for the CDR3 is TGTGCCATTACGCGGGACACCCACAGGCATACGCAGTATTTT. The chain carries TRBV2 and TRBJ2-3; D possibly matches TRBD1 or TRBD2 (6 bases each). V was clipped by 10 bases and J by 7 bases, with 21 bases between them. In germline, CDR1 is SNHLY, CDR2 FYNNEI. CDR3 length equals 14 residues.

The chain couples TRBV6-5 to TRBJ1-5; perhaps TRBD1 as D (5 bases). Between the trimmed V and J ends, which lost 0 bases and 3 bases, there was a span of 9 bases. The CDR3 loop spans 15 amino acids. Germline-derived CDR1 and CDR2 are MNHEY and SVGAGI. For the CDR3, the DNA is TGTGCCAGCAGTTACTCGACTGGGGCCAATCAGCCCCAGCATTTT. Protein: CASSYSTGANQPQHF.

This clone was recorded only once. The gene calls are TRBV9 and TRBJ2-2; 9 bases agree with TRBD2. The V gene's germline CDR1 is SGDLS and CDR2 YYNGEE. CDR3 length equals 18 residues. The junction had 14 bases not matched to a gene; V was cut back by 3 bases and J by 5 bases. CDR3 nucleotide sequence: TGTGCCAGCAGCGAGAGCCTAGCGGGGAGCGTAGGGACCGGGGAGCTGTTTTTT. Residues: CASSESLAGSVGTGELFF.

The V call is TRBV2, the J call TRBJ2-7, with unresolved D. The CDR3 extends over 11 amino acids. Trimming left V 5 bases short and J 3 bases short, with 5 bases between. In germline, CDR1 is SNHLY, CDR2 FYNNEI. CDR3 in DNA: TGTGCCAGCAGTACGAACTACGAGCAGTACTTC. As protein: CASSTNYEQYF.

The chain recombines TRBV2 with TRBJ2-1; D unclear. Between the trimmed V and J ends, which lost 4 bases and 6 bases, there was a span of 16 bases. Per germline, CDR1 SNHLY and CDR2 FYNNEI. This CDR3 region has 15 residues. CDR3 nucleotides: TGTGCCAGCAGTGGAGACACTGGGTATTCCAATGAGCAGTTCTTC. Translating it yields CASSGDTGYSNEQFF.